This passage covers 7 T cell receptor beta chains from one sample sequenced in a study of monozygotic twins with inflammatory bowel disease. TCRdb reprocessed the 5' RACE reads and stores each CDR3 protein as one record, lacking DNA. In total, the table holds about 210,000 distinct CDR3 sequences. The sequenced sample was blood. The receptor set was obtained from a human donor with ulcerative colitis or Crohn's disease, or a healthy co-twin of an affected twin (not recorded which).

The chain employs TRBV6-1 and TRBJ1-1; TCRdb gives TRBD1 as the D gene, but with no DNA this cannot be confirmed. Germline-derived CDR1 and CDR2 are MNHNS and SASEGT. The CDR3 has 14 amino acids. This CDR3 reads CASRRGQVNTEAFF.

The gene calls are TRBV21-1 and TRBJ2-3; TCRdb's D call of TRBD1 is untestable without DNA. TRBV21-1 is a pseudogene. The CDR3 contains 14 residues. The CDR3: CASSRQGRTDTQYF.

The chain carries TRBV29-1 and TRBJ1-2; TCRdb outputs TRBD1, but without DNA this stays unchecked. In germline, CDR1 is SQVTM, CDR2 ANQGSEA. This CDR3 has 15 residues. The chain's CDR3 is CSVERGGLANYGYTF.

CDR3 sequence reads: CASSILLGSTDTQYF. The genes are TRBV19 and TRBJ2-3. CDR3 length equals 15 residues. From germline, CDR1 is LNHDA and CDR2 SQIVND (reference sequence).

This CDR3 is CASSGTDSQSNEKLFF. The V and J genes are TRBV5-6 and TRBJ1-4; TCRdb's D call, TRBD1, is unchecked because there is no DNA. Germline CDR1 reads SGHDT; CDR2 reads YYEEEE. This CDR3 is 16 amino acids long.

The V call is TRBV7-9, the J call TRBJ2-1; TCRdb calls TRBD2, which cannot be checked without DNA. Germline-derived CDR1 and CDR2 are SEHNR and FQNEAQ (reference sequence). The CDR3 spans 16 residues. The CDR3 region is CASSLRLLASFDEQFF.

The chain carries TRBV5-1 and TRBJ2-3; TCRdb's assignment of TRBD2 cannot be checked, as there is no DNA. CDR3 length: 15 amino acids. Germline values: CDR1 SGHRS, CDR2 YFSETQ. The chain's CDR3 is CASSLDGRRTDTQYF.